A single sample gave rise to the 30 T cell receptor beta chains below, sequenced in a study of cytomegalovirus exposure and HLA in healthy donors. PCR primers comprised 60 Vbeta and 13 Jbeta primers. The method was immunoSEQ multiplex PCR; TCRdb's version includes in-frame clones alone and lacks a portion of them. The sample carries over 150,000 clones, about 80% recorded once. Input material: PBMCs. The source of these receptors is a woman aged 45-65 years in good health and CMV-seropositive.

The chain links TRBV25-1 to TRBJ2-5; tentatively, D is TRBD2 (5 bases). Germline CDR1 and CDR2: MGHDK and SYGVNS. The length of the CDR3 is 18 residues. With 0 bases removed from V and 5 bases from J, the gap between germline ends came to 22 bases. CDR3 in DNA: TGTGCCAGCAGTGAATATCCCTCCCGGAGATCGGGCGGGGAGACCCAGTACTTC. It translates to CASSEYPSRRSGGETQYF. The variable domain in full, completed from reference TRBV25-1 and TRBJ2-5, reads EADIYQTPRYLVIGTGKKITLECSQTMGHDKMYWYQQDPGMELHLIHYSYGVNSTEKGDLSSESTVSRIRTEHFPLTLESARPSHTSQYLCASSEYPSRRSGGETQYFGPGTRLLVL.

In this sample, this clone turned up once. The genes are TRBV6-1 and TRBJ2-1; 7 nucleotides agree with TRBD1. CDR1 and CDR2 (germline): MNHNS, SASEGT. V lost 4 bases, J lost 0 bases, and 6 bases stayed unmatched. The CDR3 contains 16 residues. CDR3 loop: CASSVTGLSSYNEQFF. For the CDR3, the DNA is TGTGCCAGCAGTGTGACAGGGCTAAGCTCCTACAATGAGCAGTTCTTC.

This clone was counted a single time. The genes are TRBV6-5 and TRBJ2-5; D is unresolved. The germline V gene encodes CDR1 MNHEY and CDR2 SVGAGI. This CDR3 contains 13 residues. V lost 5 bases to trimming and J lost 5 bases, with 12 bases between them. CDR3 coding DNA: TGTGCCAGCAGTACGAGCCTGCGGGAGACCCAGTACTTC. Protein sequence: CASSTSLRETQYF.

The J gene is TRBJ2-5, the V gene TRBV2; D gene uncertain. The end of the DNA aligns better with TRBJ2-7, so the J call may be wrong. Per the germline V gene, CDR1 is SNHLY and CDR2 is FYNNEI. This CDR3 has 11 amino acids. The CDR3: CASSPHYEQYF. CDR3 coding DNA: TGTGCCAGCAGCCCCCACTACGAGCAGTACTTC.

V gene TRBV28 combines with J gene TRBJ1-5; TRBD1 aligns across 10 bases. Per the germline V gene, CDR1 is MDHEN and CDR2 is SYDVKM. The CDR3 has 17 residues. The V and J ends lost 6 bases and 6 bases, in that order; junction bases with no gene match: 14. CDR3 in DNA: TGTGCCAGCAGGCATCACCGGGACAGGGGTATCAGTCAGCCCCAGCATTTT. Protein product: CASRHHRDRGISQPQHF.

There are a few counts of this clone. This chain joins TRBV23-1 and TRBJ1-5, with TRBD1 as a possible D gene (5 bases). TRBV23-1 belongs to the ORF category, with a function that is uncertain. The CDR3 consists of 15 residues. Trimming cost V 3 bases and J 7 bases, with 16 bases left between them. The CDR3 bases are TGCGCCAGCAGTCACCCGGGGGAGGGAGGACAGCCCCAGCATTTT. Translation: CASSHPGEGGQPQHF.

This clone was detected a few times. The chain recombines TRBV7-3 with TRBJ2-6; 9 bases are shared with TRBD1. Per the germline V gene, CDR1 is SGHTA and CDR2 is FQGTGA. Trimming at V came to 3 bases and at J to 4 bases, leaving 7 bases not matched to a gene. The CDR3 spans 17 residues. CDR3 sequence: CASSFTGGASGANVLTF. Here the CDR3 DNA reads TGTGCCAGCAGCTTTACAGGGGGCGCATCAGGGGCCAACGTCCTGACTTTC.

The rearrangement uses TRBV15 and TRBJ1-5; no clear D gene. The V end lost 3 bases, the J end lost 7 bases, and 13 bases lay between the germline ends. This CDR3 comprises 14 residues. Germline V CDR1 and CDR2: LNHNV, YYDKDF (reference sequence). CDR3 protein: CATSRDGGIQPQHF. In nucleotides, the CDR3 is TGTGCCACCAGCAGGGACGGAGGGATCCAGCCCCAGCATTTT.

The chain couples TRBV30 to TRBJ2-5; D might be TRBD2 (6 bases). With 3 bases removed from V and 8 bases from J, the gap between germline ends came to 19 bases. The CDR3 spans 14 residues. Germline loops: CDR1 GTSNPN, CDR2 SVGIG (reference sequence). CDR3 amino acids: CAWSSFLASATQYF. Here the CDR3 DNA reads TGTGCCTGGAGCTCTTTCTTGGCTAGCGCCACCCAGTACTTC. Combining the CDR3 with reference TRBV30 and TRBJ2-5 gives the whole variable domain SQTIHQWPATLVQPVGSPLSLECTVEGTSNPNLYWYRQAAGRGLQLLFYSVGIGQISSEVPQNLSASRPQDRQFILSSKKLLLSDSGFYLCAWSSFLASATQYFGPGTRLLVL.

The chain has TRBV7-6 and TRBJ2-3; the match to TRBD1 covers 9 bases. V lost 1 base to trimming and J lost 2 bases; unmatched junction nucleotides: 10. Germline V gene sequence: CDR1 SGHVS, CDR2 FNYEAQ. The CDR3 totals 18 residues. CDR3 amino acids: CASSLGGGQGRVTDTQYF. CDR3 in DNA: TGTGCCAGCAGCTTAGGTGGAGGACAGGGGAGAGTCACAGATACGCAGTATTTT.

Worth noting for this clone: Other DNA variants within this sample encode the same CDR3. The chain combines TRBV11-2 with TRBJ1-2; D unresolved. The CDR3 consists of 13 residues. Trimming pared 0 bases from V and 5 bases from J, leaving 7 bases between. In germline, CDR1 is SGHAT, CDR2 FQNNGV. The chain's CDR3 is CASSLDYRYGYTF. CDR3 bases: TGTGCCAGCAGCTTAGATTACAGATATGGCTACACCTTC. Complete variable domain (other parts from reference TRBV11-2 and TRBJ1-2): EAGVAQSPRYKIIEKRQSVAFWCNPISGHATLYWYQQILGQGPKLLIQFQNNGVVDDSQLPKDRFSAERLKGVDSTLKIQPAKLEDSAVYLCASSLDYRYGYTFGSGTRLTVV.

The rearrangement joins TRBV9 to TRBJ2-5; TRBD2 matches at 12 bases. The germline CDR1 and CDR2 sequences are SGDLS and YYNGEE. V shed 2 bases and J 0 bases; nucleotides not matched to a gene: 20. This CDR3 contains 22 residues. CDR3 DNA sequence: TGTGCCAGCAGCGTGGGGCTAATTCTAGCGGGAGGGCCTACCAGGTACCAAGAGACCCAGTACTTC. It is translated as CASSVGLILAGGPTRYQETQYF.

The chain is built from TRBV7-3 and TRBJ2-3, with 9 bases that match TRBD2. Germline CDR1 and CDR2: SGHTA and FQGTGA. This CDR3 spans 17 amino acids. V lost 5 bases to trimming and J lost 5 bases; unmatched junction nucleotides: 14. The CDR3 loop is CASSPTSGPPGGDTQYF. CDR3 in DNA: TGTGCCAGCAGCCCGACTAGCGGACCCCCGGGTGGAGATACGCAGTATTTT.

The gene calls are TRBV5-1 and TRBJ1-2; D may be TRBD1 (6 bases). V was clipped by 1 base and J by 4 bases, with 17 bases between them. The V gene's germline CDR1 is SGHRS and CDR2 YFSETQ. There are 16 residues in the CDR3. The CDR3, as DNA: TGCGCCAGCAGCTTGTGGAGAGCGGGGGCCGGCTATGGCTACACCTTC. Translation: CASSLWRAGAGYGYTF.

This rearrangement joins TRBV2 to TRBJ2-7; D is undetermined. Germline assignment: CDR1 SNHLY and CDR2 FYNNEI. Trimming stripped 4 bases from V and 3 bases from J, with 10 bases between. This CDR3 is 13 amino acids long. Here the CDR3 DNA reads TGTGCCAGCAGTGTCGGGTTTTTCTACGAGCAGTACTTC. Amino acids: CASSVGFFYEQYF.

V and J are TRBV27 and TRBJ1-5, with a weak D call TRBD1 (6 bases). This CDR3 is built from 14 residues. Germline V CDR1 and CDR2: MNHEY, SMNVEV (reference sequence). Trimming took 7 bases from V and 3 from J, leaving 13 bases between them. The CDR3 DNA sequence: TGTGCCAGCACCCAGACAGGCCTCAATCAGCCCCAGCATTTT. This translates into CASTQTGLNQPQHF.

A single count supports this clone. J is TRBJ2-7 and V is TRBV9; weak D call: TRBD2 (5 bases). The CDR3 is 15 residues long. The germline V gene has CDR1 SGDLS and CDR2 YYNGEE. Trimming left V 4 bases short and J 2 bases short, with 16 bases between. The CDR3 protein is CASSRGWSGTYEQYF. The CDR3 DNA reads TGTGCCAGCAGCCGCGGATGGTCGGGGACCTACGAGCAGTACTTC.

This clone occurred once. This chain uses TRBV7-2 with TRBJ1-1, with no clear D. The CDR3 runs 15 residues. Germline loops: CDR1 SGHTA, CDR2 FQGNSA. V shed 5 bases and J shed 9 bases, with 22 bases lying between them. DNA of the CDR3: TGTGCCAGCAGCCGAACCCCCTCTTCCGGAGGGAAAGCTTTCTTT. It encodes CASSRTPSSGGKAFF.

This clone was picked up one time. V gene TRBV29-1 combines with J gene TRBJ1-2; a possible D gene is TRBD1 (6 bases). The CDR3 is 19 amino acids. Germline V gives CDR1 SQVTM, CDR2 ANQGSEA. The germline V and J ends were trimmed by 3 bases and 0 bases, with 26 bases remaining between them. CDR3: CSVEAGPQQGTGANYGYTF. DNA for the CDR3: TGCAGCGTTGAGGCTGGCCCCCAACAGGGAACAGGTGCTAACTATGGCTACACCTTC.

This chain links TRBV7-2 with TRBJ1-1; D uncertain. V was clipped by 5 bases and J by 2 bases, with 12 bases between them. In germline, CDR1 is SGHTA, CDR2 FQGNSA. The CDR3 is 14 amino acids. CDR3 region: CASSTTIFNTEAFF. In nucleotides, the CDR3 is TGTGCCAGCAGCACCACTATTTTTAACACTGAAGCTTTCTTT.

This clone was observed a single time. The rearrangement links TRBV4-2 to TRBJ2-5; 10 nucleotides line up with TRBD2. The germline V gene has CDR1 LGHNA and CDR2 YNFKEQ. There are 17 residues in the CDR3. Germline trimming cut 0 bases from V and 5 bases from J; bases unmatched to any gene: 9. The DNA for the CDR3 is TGTGCCAGCAGCCAAGATCACCTAGCGGGAGTTGGGGAGACCCAGTACTTC. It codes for CASSQDHLAGVGETQYF.

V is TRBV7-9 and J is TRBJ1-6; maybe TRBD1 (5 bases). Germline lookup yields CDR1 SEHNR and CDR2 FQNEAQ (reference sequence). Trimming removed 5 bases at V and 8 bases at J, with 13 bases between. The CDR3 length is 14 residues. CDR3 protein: CASSPRQWDSPLHF. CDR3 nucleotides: TGTGCCAGCAGCCCCAGACAGTGGGATTCACCCCTCCACTTT. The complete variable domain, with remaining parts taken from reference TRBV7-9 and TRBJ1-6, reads DTGVSQNPRHKITKRGQNVTFRCDPISEHNRLYWYRQTLGQGPEFLTYFQNEAQLEKSRLLSDRFSAERPKGSFSTLEIQRTEQGDSAMYLCASSPRQWDSPLHFGNGTRLTVT.

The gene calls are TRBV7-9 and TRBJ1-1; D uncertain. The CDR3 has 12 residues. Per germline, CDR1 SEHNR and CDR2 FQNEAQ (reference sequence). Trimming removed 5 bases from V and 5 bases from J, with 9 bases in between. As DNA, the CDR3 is TGTGCCAGCAGCCCACTAGAAACTGAAGCTTTCTTT. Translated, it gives CASSPLETEAFF.

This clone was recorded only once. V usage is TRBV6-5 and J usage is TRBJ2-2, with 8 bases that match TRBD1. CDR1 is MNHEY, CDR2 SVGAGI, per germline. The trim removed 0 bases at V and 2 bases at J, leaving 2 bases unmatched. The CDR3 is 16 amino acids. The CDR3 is CASSYSSGGNTGELFF. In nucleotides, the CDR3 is TGTGCCAGCAGTTACTCTTCAGGGGGCAACACCGGGGAGCTGTTTTTT.

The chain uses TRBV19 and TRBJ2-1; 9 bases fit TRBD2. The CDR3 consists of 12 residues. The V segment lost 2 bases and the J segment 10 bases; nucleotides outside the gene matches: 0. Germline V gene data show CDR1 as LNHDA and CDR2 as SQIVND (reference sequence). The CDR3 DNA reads TGTGCCAGTAGTATACTAGCGGGGGAGCAGTTCTTC. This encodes CASSILAGEQFF.

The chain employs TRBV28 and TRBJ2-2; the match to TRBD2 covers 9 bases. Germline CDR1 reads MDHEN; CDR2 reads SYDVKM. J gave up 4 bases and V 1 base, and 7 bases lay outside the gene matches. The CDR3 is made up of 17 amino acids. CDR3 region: CASSLSPSGISTGELFF. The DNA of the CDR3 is TGTGCCAGCAGTTTATCCCCTAGCGGGATAAGCACCGGGGAGCTGTTTTTT.

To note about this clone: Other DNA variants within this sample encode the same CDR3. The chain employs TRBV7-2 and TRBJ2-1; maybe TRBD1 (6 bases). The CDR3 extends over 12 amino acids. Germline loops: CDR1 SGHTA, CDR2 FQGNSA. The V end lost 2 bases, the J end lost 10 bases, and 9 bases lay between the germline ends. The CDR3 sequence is CASSLQGKEQFF. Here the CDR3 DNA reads TGTGCCAGCAGCTTACAGGGGAAGGAGCAGTTCTTC.

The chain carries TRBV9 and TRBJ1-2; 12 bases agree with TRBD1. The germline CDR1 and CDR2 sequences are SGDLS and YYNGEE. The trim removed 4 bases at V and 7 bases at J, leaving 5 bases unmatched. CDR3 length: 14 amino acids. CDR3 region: CASSPGQGAFGYTF. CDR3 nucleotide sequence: TGTGCCAGCAGCCCGGGACAGGGGGCGTTTGGCTACACCTTC.

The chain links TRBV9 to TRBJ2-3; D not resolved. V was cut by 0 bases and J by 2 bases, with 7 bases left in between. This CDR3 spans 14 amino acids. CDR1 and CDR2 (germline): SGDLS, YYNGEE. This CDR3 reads CASSVAQFTDTQYF. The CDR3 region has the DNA TGTGCCAGCAGCGTAGCACAGTTCACAGATACGCAGTATTTT.

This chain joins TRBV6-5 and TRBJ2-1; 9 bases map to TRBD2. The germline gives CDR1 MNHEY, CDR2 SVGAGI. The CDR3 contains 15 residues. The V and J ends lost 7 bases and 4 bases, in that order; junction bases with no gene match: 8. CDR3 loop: CASIPLSGGYNEQFF. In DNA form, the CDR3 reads TGTGCCAGCATCCCCCTTAGCGGGGGATACAATGAGCAGTTCTTC.